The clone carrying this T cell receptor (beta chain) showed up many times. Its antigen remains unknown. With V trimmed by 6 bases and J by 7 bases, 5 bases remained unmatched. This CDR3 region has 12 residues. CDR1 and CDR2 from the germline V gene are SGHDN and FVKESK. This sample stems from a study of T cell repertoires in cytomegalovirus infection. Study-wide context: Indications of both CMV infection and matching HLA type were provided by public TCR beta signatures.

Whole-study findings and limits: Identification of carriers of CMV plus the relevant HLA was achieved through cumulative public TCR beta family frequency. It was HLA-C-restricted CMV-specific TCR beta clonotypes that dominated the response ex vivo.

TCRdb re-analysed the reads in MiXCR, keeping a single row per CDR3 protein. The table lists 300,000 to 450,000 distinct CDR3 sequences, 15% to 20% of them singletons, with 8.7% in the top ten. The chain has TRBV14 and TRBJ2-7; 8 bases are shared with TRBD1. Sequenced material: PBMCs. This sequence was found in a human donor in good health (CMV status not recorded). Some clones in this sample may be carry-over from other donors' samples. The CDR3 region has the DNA TGTGCCAGCAGTCCGGACAGGGTGGAGCAGTACTTC. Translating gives CASSPDRVEQYF.